The table lists the clone carrying this TCR beta chain with a few counts. Its antigen remains unknown. Trimming removed 6 bases from V and 9 bases from J; junction bases left unmatched: 18. CDR3 length equals 15 residues. Germline lookup yields CDR1 DFQATT and CDR2 SNEGSKA (reference sequence). This specimen comes from a study of CD8 T cells in ankylosing spondylitis. It was by quantitative 5'-RACE with molecular barcodes that TCR beta libraries were made. MiXCR, applied by TCRdb to the 5' RACE reads, yields one record per CDR3 protein. The table shows about 500,000 distinct CDR3 sequences, with approximately 5.3% occurring only once. General observations from the study: Significant enrichment of disease-linked clones was reported in matched ankylosing spondylitis synovial fluid. Within peripheral blood, clones linked to disease were CD8+ and relatively rare. Within ankylosing spondylitis blood, a TCR beta motif made up of seven to nine highly homologous variants appeared to be characteristic. Reports of some motif variants in reactive arthritis synovial fluid and blood predate this one.

This TCR was sampled from a male donor with ankylosing spondylitis. This rearrangement joins TRBV20-1 to TRBJ2-3; TRBD2 matches 7 bases. Material: blood, either unsorted or a sorted T cell fraction (not recorded which). The CDR3, as DNA: TGCAGTGCCGCCAAGCTAGGAGGCGCCGGGGGGACGCAGTATTTT. Translation: CSAAKLGGAGGTQYF.